The 31 T cell receptor beta chains below all came from one sample that was sequenced in a study of Graves' ophthalmopathy and Graves' hyperthyroidism. Amplification of TCR beta CDR3 regions used RNA transcripts. Second-round multiplex PCR came after first-round RT-PCR with HTBI primers. Via MiXCR, TCRdb re-called the multiplex PCR reads, giving one row per CDR3 protein. This sample carries over 12,000 distinct CDR3 sequences, roughly 50% of them seen once, and the ten largest clones take about 46%. The sequenced sample was peripheral blood. The receptors were gathered from a young woman with Graves' ophthalmopathy.

This clonotype was seen ten or more times. The V and J genes are TRBV25-1 and TRBJ2-7; 8 nucleotides match TRBD2. Germline loops: CDR1 MGHDK, CDR2 SYGVNS. The CDR3 is 13 residues long. V lost 3 bases, J lost 3 bases, and 1 base stayed unmatched. The CDR3 DNA sequence: TGTGCCAGCAGTGATACTAGCGGCTACGAGCAGTACTTC. This codes for CASSDTSGYEQYF.

This clonotype has a count of ten or more. V gene TRBV10-3 combines with J gene TRBJ2-7; TRBD2 aligns across 13 bases. The CDR3 is 14 amino acids. CDR1 ENHRY and CDR2 SYGVKD come from the germline V gene. V trimming: 6 bases; J trimming: 5 bases; junction bases outside the gene matches: 4. The CDR3 protein is CAIRGTSGMHEQYF. DNA of the CDR3: TGTGCCATCAGGGGGACTAGCGGGATGCACGAGCAGTACTTC.

V gene TRBV20-1 combines with J gene TRBJ1-6; D is undetermined. Germline V gives CDR1 DFQATT, CDR2 SNEGSKA (reference sequence). The CDR3 totals 14 residues. V gave up 3 bases and J gave up 4 bases, with 10 bases separating them. For the CDR3, the DNA is TGCAGTGCTAGTTTCGGGAATTATAATTCACCCCTCCACTTT. It is translated as CSASFGNYNSPLHF.

A remark on this clonotype: The junction does not match germline at one end; this may be a read error. The chain carries TRBV11-2 and TRBJ1-2; D gene unclear. CDR1 and CDR2 from the germline V gene are SGHAT and FQNNGV. The CDR3 extends over 9 amino acids. The CDR3 here is CASTHKQAF. The CDR3 DNA is TGTGCCAGCACTCACAAGCAGGCCTTC.

This clonotype was detected only once. This chain uses TRBV20-1 with TRBJ2-7; TRBD2 matches 13 bases. Per the germline V gene, CDR1 is DFQATT and CDR2 is SNEGSKA (reference sequence). There are 18 residues in the CDR3. With 0 bases clipped from V and 3 bases from J, the junction kept 11 bases outside the gene matches. This CDR3 is CSARDQRTSGRGGYEQYF. CDR3 nucleotide sequence: TGCAGTGCTAGAGATCAACGGACTAGCGGGAGAGGCGGCTACGAGCAGTACTTC.

For this clonotype: The conserved final phenylalanine or tryptophan is absent from the CDR3, which likely points to a read error. It is unclear where the CDR3 begins or ends on the DNA, so no DNA is shown, and the CDR3 is as TCRdb lists it. The CDR3 reads CASSSAQSD. V usage is TRBV7-2 and J usage is TRBJ2-5; the D segment call TRBD2 is taken from the table without a DNA check. From germline, CDR1 is SGHTA and CDR2 FQGNSA. The CDR3 is 9 amino acids long, termini counted.

About this clonotype: One junction end does not reproduce the germline sequence, and a read error may be involved. The chain combines TRBV14 with TRBJ2-7, with a tentative D call TRBD1 (6 bases). The germline gives CDR1 SGHDN, CDR2 FVKESK. The CDR3 has 16 amino acids. In DNA, the CDR3 is TGTGCCAGCAGCGAAGATGAGGGGGAGCCTCGCTACGAGCAGTACTTC. This translates into CASSEDEGEPRYEQYF.

At least ten counts were recorded for this clonotype. The CDR3 here is CASSLRQGTDITAFF. CDR3 DNA sequence: TGTGCCAGCAGCTTAAGACAGGGGACGGACATTACTGCTTTCTTT. The V call is TRBV7-9, the J call TRBJ1-1; 8 positions agree with TRBD1. Trimming took 2 bases from V and 11 from J; bases not matched to a gene: 13. This CDR3 contains 15 residues. CDR1 is SEHNR and CDR2 is FQNEAQ in the germline V gene (reference sequence).

The chain employs TRBV7-3 and TRBJ2-3; TRBD1 matches at 11 bases. Germline CDR1 SGHTA, CDR2 FQGTGA. The CDR3 length is 14 residues. J was trimmed by 9 bases and V by 10 bases; bases with no gene match: 12. As DNA, the CDR3 is TGTGCCACCGGTCGGACAGGGGGCGTAGGGACGCAGTATTTT. Its protein is CATGRTGGVGTQYF.

About this clonotype itself: One end of the junction varies from germline; a read error may be responsible. The rearrangement joins TRBV10-1 to TRBJ2-7; D is ambiguous. CDR3 length equals 14 residues. CDR1 and CDR2 from the germline V gene are WNHNN and SYGVQD (reference sequence). CDR3 region: CASSGSDPAYGQYF. DNA of the CDR3: TGCGCCAGCAGTGGGTCGGACCCTGCCTACGGGCAGTACTTC.

This clonotype ranks as medium-sized (0.01 to 0.1%). The chain joins TRBV2 to TRBJ1-5; no reliable D call. CDR3 length: 15 residues. Germline assignment: CDR1 SNHLY and CDR2 FYNNEI. Trimming removed 6 bases from V and 2 bases from J, with 14 bases in between. CDR3 in amino acids: CASSIRTWGNQPQHF. As DNA, the CDR3 is TGTGCCAGCAGCATCCGGACCTGGGGCAATCAGCCCCAGCATTTT.

This clonotype was observed at least ten times. V and J are TRBV19 and TRBJ1-5; D gene unclear. CDR1 LNHDA and CDR2 SQIVND come from the germline V gene (reference sequence). The CDR3 covers 12 residues. V was shortened by 0 bases and J by 9 bases, with 6 bases between the two germline ends. This CDR3 is CASSIEGRPQHF. The CDR3 DNA reads TGTGCCAGTAGTATAGAAGGCCGGCCCCAGCATTTT.

This clonotype was seen at least ten times. The DNA for the CDR3 is TGTGCTAGTGGTTTGGTACTGGGAAGACAGACAGGGGAAGCTTTCTTT. The encoded protein is CASGLVLGRQTGEAFF. The chain combines TRBV12-5 with TRBJ1-1; 7 bases are a match to TRBD1. The CDR3 has 16 amino acids. J was trimmed by 8 bases and V by 0 bases; bases with no gene match: 12. Germline V CDR1 and CDR2: LGHNT, FRNRAP.

This clonotype is a singleton in its sample. This chain connects TRBV5-1 to TRBJ2-7; D might be TRBD1 or TRBD2, each matching 5 bases. This CDR3 contains 11 residues. Germline V gene data show CDR1 as SGHRS and CDR2 as YFSETQ. CDR3 DNA: TGCGCGAGCAGGGCAGGGACCGGGCAGTACGTC. It yields the protein CASRAGTGQYV.

The chain uses TRBV5-1 and TRBJ2-7; D assignment may be TRBD1 or TRBD2 (6 bases each). The CDR3 covers 18 residues. In germline, CDR1 is SGHRS, CDR2 YFSETQ. V was trimmed by 2 bases and J by 3 bases, leaving 24 bases between them. The CDR3 coding sequence is TGCGCCAGCAGCTTCCGACAGGAGGTAGCGGCAAGGGTCTACGAGCAGTACTTC. It codes for CASSFRQEVAARVYEQYF.

V usage is TRBV6-1 and J usage is TRBJ2-1; D is possibly TRBD2 (5 bases). Germline lookup yields CDR1 MNHNS and CDR2 SASEGT. CDR3 length: 13 residues. V was shortened by 8 bases and J by 7 bases, with 15 bases between the two germline ends. Here the CDR3 DNA reads TGTGCCAGCGATAATGCGCGGGCGAATGAGCAGTTCTTC. It specifies CASDNARANEQFF.

This chain uses TRBV4-1 with TRBJ1-1; D is undetermined. From germline, CDR1 is MGHRA and CDR2 YSYEKL. V gave up 2 bases and J gave up 11 bases, with 15 bases separating them. The CDR3 is 13 residues long. CDR3 sequence: CASSQIRMVTAFF. The DNA of the CDR3 is TGCGCCAGCAGCCAAATCAGAATGGTTACGGCTTTCTTT.

In this sample, this clonotype turned up many times. This may arise from a read error, as a much more abundant clone is one base away. V and J are TRBV3-1 and TRBJ2-1; tentatively, D is TRBD2 (5 bases). V was trimmed by 1 base and J by 15 bases, leaving 10 bases between them. Germline loops: CDR1 LGHDT, CDR2 YNNKEL (reference sequence). The CDR3 contains 11 residues. The CDR3 loop reads CASSQVRDVFF. The CDR3 region has the DNA TGTGCCAGCAGCCAAGTTCGGGATGTGTTCTTC.

The chain recombines TRBV7-2 with TRBJ2-1; TRBD2 matches 10 bases. V was clipped by 2 bases and J by 12 bases; unmatched bases: 7. CDR3 length: 14 amino acids. The V gene's germline CDR1 is SGHTA and CDR2 FQGNSA. CDR3 loop: CASSLLAGVGVQFF. The CDR3 DNA reads as TGTGCCAGCAGCTTACTAGCGGGAGTAGGTGTGCAGTTCTTC.

This clonotype was picked up many times. The genes are TRBV18 and TRBJ2-7; D call uncertain. V lost 5 bases, J lost 3 bases, and 5 bases lay in between. Germline values: CDR1 KGHSH, CDR2 LQKENI. CDR3 size: 11 residues. For the CDR3, the DNA is TGTGCCAGCTCAGGTGACTACGAGCAGTACTTC. Protein sequence: CASSGDYEQYF.

The CDR3 here is CASSATDNSYNEQFF. The CDR3 DNA reads as TGCGCCAGCAGTGCGACGGACAATTCCTACAATGAGCAGTTCTTC. The rearrangement uses TRBV10-2 and TRBJ2-1; possible D gene TRBD1, 5 bases. The length of the CDR3 is 15 residues. Germline V gene lookup returns CDR1 WSHSY and CDR2 SAAADI. Trimming took 4 bases from V and 1 from J, leaving 11 bases between them.

This clonotype has just a few counts. The genes are TRBV10-1 and TRBJ2-2; no firm D call. Trimming removed 2 bases from V and 2 bases from J, with 12 bases in between. CDR3 size: 16 residues. The germline V gene has CDR1 WNHNN and CDR2 SYGVQD (reference sequence). CDR3 nucleotides: TGCGCCAGCAGTGAGGGGCCTCGTGCTAACACCGGGGAGCTGTTTTTT. Its translation is CASSEGPRANTGELFF.

The sample holds many counts of this clonotype. This sequence joins TRBV24-1 and TRBJ2-5, with D perhaps being TRBD1 or TRBD2 (5 bases each). With 4 bases removed from V and 2 bases from J, the gap between germline ends came to 13 bases. Germline CDR1 is KGHDR and CDR2 is SFDVKD. CDR3 length equals 15 residues. CDR3 in amino acids: CATSDTGAQQETQYF. CDR3 DNA sequence: TGTGCCACCAGTGACACCGGGGCCCAACAAGAGACCCAGTACTTC.

On this clonotype: The junction and the germline gene differ at one end; a read error may be behind it. The V and J genes are TRBV7-7 and TRBJ2-5, with 16 nucleotides matching TRBD2. CDR3 size: 18 residues. CDR1 is SSHAT and CDR2 is FNYEAQ in the germline V gene (reference sequence). Here the CDR3 DNA reads TGTGCTAGCAGCTCTGGGACTAGCGGGAGGGCAGCCCAAGAGACCCAGTACTTC. This codes for CASSSGTSGRAAQETQYF.

This clonotype was seen a few times. The J gene is TRBJ2-7, the V gene TRBV20-1; no clear D. V lost 0 bases to trimming and J lost 0 bases, with 9 bases between them. Germline CDR1 is DFQATT and CDR2 is SNEGSKA (reference sequence). This CDR3 has 14 residues. The CDR3 nucleotides read TGCAGTGCTAGAGAAGGTTGGGCCTCCTACGAGCAGTACTTC. It yields the protein CSAREGWASYEQYF.

This clonotype was seen just once. The V and J genes are TRBV19 and TRBJ1-5, with 8 bases fitting TRBD1. The V and J ends lost 5 bases and 5 bases, in that order; junction bases with no gene match: 5. Germline V lookup: CDR1 LNHDA, CDR2 SQIVND (reference sequence). The CDR3 spans 14 residues. The DNA for the CDR3 is TGTGCCAGTAGTCACTACAGGGGGGATCAGCCCCAGCATTTT. This encodes CASSHYRGDQPQHF.

The chain links TRBV7-6 to TRBJ1-3; possibly TRBD1 for D (5 bases). V lost 3 bases and J lost 2, with 14 bases in between. The CDR3 runs to 16 residues. The germline gives CDR1 SGHVS, CDR2 FNYEAQ. The CDR3 nucleotides read TGTGCCAGCAGCTTCGGGGGAACAGGAGCTGGAAACACCATATATTTT. Translation gives CASSFGGTGAGNTIYF.

This chain joins TRBV4-2 and TRBJ1-1; D perhaps matches TRBD1 (6 bases). The germline CDR1 and CDR2 sequences are LGHNA and YNFKEQ. The CDR3 contains 14 residues. V was shortened by 3 bases and J by 2 bases, with 10 bases between the two germline ends. The CDR3 DNA follows: TGTGCCAGCAGCCAGAGGGGGACAAACACTGAAGCTTTCTTT. Residues: CASSQRGTNTEAFF.

The chain joins TRBV7-2 to TRBJ2-1, with D perhaps matching TRBD1 or TRBD2 (5 bases each). The CDR3 covers 15 residues. Trimming removed 4 bases from V and 9 bases from J, with 19 bases in between. The germline gives CDR1 SGHTA, CDR2 FQGNSA. DNA of the CDR3: TGTGCCAGCAGCTCAAGGGGACCCTCCTCCGGTGAGCAGTTCTTC. Translating it yields CASSSRGPSSGEQFF.

This clonotype was picked up one time. Germline and junction disagree at one end, which may indicate a read error. The rearrangement uses TRBV20-1 and TRBJ2-3; D may be TRBD1 or TRBD2 (5 bases each). This CDR3 is built from 15 residues. Germline V CDR1 and CDR2: DFQATT, SNEGSKA (reference sequence). The CDR3 region is CGASLPRGGTDAQYF. The DNA of the CDR3 is TGCGGTGCTAGCCTGCCAAGGGGTGGCACAGATGCGCAGTACTTT.

This clonotype occurred many times. The J gene is TRBJ2-7, the V gene TRBV30, with D possibly called TRBD1 or TRBD2 (5 bases each). This CDR3 contains 13 residues. Per germline, CDR1 GTSNPN and CDR2 SVGIG (reference sequence). V lost 0 bases and J 6 bases, leaving 12 bases between the germline ends. CDR3: CAWSVRGPGEQYV. The DNA of the CDR3 is TGTGCCTGGAGTGTACGGGGCCCTGGCGAGCAGTACGTC.